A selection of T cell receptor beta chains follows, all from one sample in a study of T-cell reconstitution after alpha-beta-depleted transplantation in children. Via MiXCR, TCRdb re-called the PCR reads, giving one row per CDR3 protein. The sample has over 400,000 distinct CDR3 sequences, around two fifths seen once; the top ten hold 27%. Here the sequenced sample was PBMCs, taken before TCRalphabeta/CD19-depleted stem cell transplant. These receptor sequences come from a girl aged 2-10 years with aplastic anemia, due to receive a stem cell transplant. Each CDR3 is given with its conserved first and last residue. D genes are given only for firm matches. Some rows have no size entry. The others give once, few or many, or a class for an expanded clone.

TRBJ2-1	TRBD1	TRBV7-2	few	CASKGDRGHNEQFF	TGTGCCAGCAAAGGGGACAGAGGCCACAATGAGCAGTTCTTC
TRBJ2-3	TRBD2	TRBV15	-	CATSRIAGSTDTQYF	TGTGCCACCAGCAGGATAGCGGGAAGTACAGATACGCAGTATTTT
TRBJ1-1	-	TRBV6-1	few	CASSQGQANTEAFF	TGTGCCAGCAGTCAGGGGCAGGCGAACACTGAAGCTTTCTTT
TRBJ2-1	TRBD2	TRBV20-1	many	CSATAPSGSNEQFF	TGCAGTGCTACGGCCCCTAGCGGGAGCAATGAGCAGTTCTTC
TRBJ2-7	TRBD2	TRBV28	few	CASSFTGTSGTGEQYF	TGTGCCAGCAGTTTTACAGGGACTAGCGGGACGGGGGAGCAGTACTTC
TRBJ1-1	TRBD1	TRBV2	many	CASSEDREMVTEAFF	TGTGCCAGCAGTGAGGACAGGGAAATGGTAACTGAAGCTTTCTTT
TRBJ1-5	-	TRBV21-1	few	CASSKFHAGYSNQPQHF	TGTGCCAGCAGCAAATTTCACGCCGGATATAGCAATCAGCCCCAGCATTTT
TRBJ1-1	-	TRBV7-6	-	CASSFGEFMNTEAFF	TGTGCCAGCAGCTTCGGGGAGTTCATGAACACTGAAGCTTTCTTT
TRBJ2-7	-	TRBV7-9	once	CASSRAGENEQYF	TGTGCCAGCAGCCGAGCAGGGGAGAACGAGCAGTACTTC
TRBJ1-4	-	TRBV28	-	CASSSDNEKLFF	TGTGCCAGCAGTTCTGATAATGAAAAACTGTTTTTT
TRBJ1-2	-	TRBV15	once	CATRPPVDNYGYTF	TGTGCCACCAGACCGCCAGTGGACAACTATGGCTACACCTTC
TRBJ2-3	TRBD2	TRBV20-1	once	CSAFSRLAGGTDTQYF	TGCAGTGCTTTCTCTCGACTAGCGGGGGGCACAGATACGCAGTATTTT
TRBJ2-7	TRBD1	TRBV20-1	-	CSVDRDSYEQYF	TGCAGTGTTGACAGGGATTCCTACGAGCAGTACTTC
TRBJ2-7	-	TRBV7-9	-	CASRDGASSYEQYF	TGTGCCAGCAGGGACGGGGCTTCCTCCTACGAGCAGTACTTC
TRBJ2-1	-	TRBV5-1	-	CASSYNNEQFF	TGCGCCAGCAGCTACAATAATGAGCAGTTCTTC
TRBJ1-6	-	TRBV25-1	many	CASAQDSPLHF	TGTGCCAGCGCCCAGGATTCACCCCTCCACTTT
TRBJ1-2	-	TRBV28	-	CASSLSLRGARSYTF	TGTGCCAGCAGTTTATCCTTGAGGGGGGCCCGGTCCTACACCTTC
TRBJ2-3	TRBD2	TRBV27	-	CASSLMAGEPDTQYF	TGTGCCAGCAGTCTGATGGCGGGAGAGCCAGATACGCAGTATTTT
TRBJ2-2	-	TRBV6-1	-	CASNPPSDTGELFF	TGTGCCAGCAACCCACCCTCAGACACCGGGGAGCTGTTTTTT
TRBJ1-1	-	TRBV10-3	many	CAISESTVGRNTEAFF	TGTGCCATCAGTGAGTCGACTGTAGGGAGGAACACTGAAGCTTTCTTT
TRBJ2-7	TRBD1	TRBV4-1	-	CASSPRTGALSFEQYF	TGCGCCAGCAGCCCTAGGACAGGAGCCCTCTCCTTCGAGCAGTACTTC
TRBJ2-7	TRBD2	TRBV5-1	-	CASSLFELADDEQYF	TGCGCCAGCAGCTTGTTTGAGCTAGCGGACGACGAGCAGTACTTC
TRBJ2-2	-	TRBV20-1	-	CSARDSGFGAGELFF	TGCAGTGCTAGAGATTCGGGGTTTGGCGCAGGGGAGCTGTTTTTT
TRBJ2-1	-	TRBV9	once	CASSVGSHNEQFF	TGTGCCAGCAGCGTAGGTAGTCACAATGAGCAGTTCTTC
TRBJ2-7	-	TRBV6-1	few	CASSEEYEQYF	TGTGCCAGCAGTGAGGAATACGAGCAGTACTTC
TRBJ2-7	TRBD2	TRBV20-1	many	CSARAATGLAEQYF	TGCAGTGCTAGGGCGGCCACGGGACTAGCCGAGCAGTACTTC
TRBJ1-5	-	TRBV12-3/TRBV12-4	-	CASSQGQPNQPQHF	TGTGCCAGCAGCCAAGGACAGCCCAATCAGCCCCAGCATTTT